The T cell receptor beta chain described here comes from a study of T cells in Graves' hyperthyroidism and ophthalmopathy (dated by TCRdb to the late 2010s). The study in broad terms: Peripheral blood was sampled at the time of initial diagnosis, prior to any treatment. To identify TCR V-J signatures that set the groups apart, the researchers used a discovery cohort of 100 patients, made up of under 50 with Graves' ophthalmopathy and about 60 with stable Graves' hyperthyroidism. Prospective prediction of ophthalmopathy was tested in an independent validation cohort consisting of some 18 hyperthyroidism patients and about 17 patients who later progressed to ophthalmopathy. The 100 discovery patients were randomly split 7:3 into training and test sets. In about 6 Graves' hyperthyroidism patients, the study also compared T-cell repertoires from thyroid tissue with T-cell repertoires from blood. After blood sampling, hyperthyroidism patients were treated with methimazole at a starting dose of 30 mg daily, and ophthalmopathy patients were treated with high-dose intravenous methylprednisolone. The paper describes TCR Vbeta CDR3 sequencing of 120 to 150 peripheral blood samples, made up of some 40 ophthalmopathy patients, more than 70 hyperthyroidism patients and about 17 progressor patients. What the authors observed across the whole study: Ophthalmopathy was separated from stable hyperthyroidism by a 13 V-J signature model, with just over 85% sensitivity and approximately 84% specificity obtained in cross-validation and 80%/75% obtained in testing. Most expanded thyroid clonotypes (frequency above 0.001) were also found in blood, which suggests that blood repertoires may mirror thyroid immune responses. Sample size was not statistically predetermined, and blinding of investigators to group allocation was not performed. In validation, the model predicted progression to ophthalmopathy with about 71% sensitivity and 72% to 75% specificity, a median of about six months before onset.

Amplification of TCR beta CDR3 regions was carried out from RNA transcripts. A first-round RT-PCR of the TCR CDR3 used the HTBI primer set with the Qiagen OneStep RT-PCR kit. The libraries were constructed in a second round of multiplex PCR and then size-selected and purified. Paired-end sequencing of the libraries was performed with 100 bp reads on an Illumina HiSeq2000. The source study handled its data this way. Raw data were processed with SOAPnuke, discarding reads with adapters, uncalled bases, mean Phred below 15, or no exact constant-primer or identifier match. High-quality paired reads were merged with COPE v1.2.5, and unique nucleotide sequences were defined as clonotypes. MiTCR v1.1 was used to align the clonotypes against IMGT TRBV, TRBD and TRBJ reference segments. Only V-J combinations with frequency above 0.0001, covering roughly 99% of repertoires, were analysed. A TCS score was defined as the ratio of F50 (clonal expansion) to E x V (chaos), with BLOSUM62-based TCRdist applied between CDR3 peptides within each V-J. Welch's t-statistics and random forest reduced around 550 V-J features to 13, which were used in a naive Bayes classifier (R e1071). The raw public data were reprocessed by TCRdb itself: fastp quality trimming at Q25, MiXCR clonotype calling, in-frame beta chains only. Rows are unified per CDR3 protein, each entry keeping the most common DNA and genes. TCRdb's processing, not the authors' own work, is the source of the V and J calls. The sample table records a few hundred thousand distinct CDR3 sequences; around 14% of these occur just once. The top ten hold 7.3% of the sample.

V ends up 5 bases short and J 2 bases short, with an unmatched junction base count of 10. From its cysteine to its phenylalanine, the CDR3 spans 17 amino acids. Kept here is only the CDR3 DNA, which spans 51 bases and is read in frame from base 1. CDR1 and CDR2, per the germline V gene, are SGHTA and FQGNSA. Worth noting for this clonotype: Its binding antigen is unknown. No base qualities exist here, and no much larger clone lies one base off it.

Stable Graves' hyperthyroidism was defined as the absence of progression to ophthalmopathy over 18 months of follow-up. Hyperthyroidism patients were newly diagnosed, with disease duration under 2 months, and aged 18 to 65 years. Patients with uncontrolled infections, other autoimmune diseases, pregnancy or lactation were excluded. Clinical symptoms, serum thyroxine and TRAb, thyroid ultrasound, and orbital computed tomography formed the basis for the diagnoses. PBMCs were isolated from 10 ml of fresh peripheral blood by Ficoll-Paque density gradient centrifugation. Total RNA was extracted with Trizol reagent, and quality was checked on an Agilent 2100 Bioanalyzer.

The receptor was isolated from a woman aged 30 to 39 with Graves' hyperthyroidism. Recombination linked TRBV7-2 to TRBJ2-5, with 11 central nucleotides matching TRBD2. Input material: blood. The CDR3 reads CASSPESGTSGQETQYF. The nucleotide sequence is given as TGTGCCAGCAGCCCCGAGTCCGGGACTAGCGGTCAAGAGACCCAGTACTTC.